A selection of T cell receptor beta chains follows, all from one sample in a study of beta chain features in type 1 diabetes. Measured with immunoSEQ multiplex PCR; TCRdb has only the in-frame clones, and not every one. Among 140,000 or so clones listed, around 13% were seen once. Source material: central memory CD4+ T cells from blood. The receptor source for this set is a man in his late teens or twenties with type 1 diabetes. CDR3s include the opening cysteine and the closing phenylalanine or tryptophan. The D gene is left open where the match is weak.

CDR3aa: CASSPRAESYEQYF
j_gene: TRBJ2-7
d_gene: .
v_gene: TRBV18

CDR3aa: CASSIVPSNYGYTF
j_gene: TRBJ1-2
d_gene: .
v_gene: TRBV19

CDR3aa: CASSRNPYLQGAYNSPLHF
j_gene: TRBJ1-6
d_gene: TRBD1
v_gene: TRBV23-1

CDR3aa: CASTSARDRGETQYF
j_gene: TRBJ2-5
d_gene: TRBD1
v_gene: TRBV7-8

CDR3aa: CASSIYGRGRANYGYTF
j_gene: TRBJ1-2
d_gene: TRBD1
v_gene: TRBV19

CDR3aa: CASSRDWLNQQFF
j_gene: TRBJ2-1
d_gene: .
v_gene: TRBV11-2

CDR3aa: CASSEQGANTEAFF
j_gene: TRBJ1-1
d_gene: TRBD1
v_gene: TRBV2

CDR3aa: CASSPEGSSTEAFF
j_gene: TRBJ1-1
d_gene: .
v_gene: TRBV7-9

CDR3aa: CASSLVRAGVSTDTQYF
j_gene: TRBJ2-3
d_gene: TRBD2
v_gene: TRBV5-4

CDR3aa: CASSLYGAYEQYF
j_gene: TRBJ2-7
d_gene: .
v_gene: TRBV7-8

CDR3aa: CASSLWTSSYNEQFF
j_gene: TRBJ2-1
d_gene: TRBD2
v_gene: TRBV5-6

CDR3aa: CAWSGAGELFF
j_gene: TRBJ2-2
d_gene: .
v_gene: TRBV30

CDR3aa: CASSEVTGLSGNTIYF
j_gene: TRBJ1-3
d_gene: .
v_gene: TRBV6-1

CDR3aa: CASSLGLDRGTNGYTF
j_gene: TRBJ1-2
d_gene: TRBD1
v_gene: TRBV7-9

CDR3aa: CATSRDTGVPQHF
j_gene: TRBJ1-5
d_gene: TRBD1
v_gene: TRBV15

CDR3aa: CASSVEAYEQYF
j_gene: TRBJ2-7
d_gene: .
v_gene: TRBV7-9

CDR3aa: CASSLAGLGTQYF
j_gene: TRBJ2-3
d_gene: .
v_gene: TRBV7-7

CDR3aa: CSVSLGTSYNEQFF
j_gene: TRBJ2-1
d_gene: .
v_gene: TRBV29-1